The sequence of this T cell receptor (beta chain) was determined in a study of tumor-infiltrating lymphocytes in primary liver carcinoma. As for the study in general: All patients, whether men or women, fell within 30 to 69 years of age.

The CDR3 consists of 13 residues. Germline V gives CDR1 KGHSH, CDR2 LQKENI. General study points: Tumors and blood were compared for top-250-clone fraction, and tumors had the significantly higher value (p = 0.039). Whereas tumor region pairs overlapped more, tumor-adjacent and tumor-blood pairs overlapped less.

Synthesis of TCR beta cDNA was carried out from about 0.55 ug total RNA with a constant-region primer. Nested multiplex PCR, run for three rounds with slightly modified ARM-PCR, yielded TCR beta libraries. A C-beta reverse primer and TRBV1-TRBV30 forward primers served in each of the first two PCR rounds, at approximately 10 cycles apiece. Each CDR3 protein is one row after TCRdb ran MiXCR on the multiplex PCR reads. This sample has 100,000 or so distinct CDR3 sequences, with 80% to 85% found just once. Between roughly 17 and 31 mg of unsorted bulk tissue served as the source from which RNA and DNA were co-extracted. Five separate regions of each tumor underwent sampling. A remark on this clonotype: Its antigen remains unidentified. A read error may produce the germline difference seen at one junction end.

The J gene is TRBJ2-1, the V gene TRBV18; D remains ambiguous. Sequences were obtained from liver tumor tissue from sampling region 3. This sample's subset: tumor region T3, left-lateral pole. The clonotype was recovered from a man aged 40-49 years with primary liver carcinoma and hepatitis B virus infection. CDR3 protein: CASSSPGYNKQFF. The CDR3, as DNA: TGTGCCAGCTCATCACCGGGTTACAATAAGCAGTTCTTC.